The rows below give T cell receptor beta chains drawn from one sample of a study of CD8+ T cells in alopecia areata. Generated by immunoSEQ multiplex PCR, the TCRdb table keeps only in-frame clones and is missing some. The sample has about 110,000 clones; about 60% are singletons. This specimen consisted of CD8+ T cells sorted from blood, obtained at week 24, from a patient treated with tofacitinib. These receptors came from a human donor with alopecia areata. CDR3s include the opening cysteine and the closing phenylalanine or tryptophan. A D gene is named only where the DNA matches it firmly. Clone sizes are given selectively: once, few, many, or a class where the clone is expanded.

d_call	j_call	clone_size	cdr3_length	v_call	cdr3_aa	cdr3_nt
TRBD1	TRBJ1-1	-	12	TRBV2	CATDRANTEAFF	TGTGCCACCGACAGGGCGAACACTGAAGCTTTCTTT
-	TRBJ1-2	-	14	TRBV7-9	CASSSQAARYGYTF	TGTGCCAGCAGCTCTCAGGCCGCTCGGTATGGCTACACCTTC
TRBD1	TRBJ2-7	-	15	TRBV7-9	CASSLGDRSSYEQYF	TGTGCCAGCAGCCTAGGGGACAGGTCATCCTACGAGCAGTACTTC
TRBD2	TRBJ2-1	-	19	TRBV7-8	CASSLVGTSGGTPKDEQFF	TGTGCCAGCAGCTTAGTCGGGACTAGCGGGGGGACCCCGAAGGATGAGCAGTTCTTC
TRBD2	TRBJ2-7	-	15	TRBV9	CASSVGIAGIYEQYF	TGTGCCAGCAGCGTCGGTATAGCGGGGATCTACGAGCAGTACTTC
-	TRBJ2-5	-	15	TRBV29-1	CSVRGLGLRQETQYF	TGCAGCGTGAGGGGGTTAGGGCTACGCCAAGAGACCCAGTACTTC
TRBD2	TRBJ2-5	-	13	TRBV7-9	CASSGLGDETQYF	TGTGCCAGCAGCGGACTAGGGGACGAGACCCAGTACTTC
-	TRBJ1-2	few	14	TRBV7-6	CASSLIFGGYGYTF	TGTGCCAGCAGCTTAATTTTTGGTGGCTATGGCTACACCTTC
-	TRBJ1-1	-	13	TRBV5-6	CASSLAENTEAFF	TGTGCCAGCAGCTTGGCAGAGAACACTGAAGCTTTCTTT
-	TRBJ2-5	-	13	TRBV30	CAWSVPGGETQYF	TGTGCCTGGAGTGTACCAGGGGGGGAGACCCAGTACTTC
-	TRBJ2-1	-	16	TRBV5-4	CASSLAVTGEGDEQFF	TGTGCCAGCAGCTTGGCCGTGACAGGAGAAGGCGATGAGCAGTTCTTC
-	TRBJ2-5	few	11	TRBV27	CASSFGGTQYF	TGTGCCAGCAGCTTCGGGGGGACCCAGTACTTC
TRBD1	TRBJ1-1	-	17	TRBV5-6	CASSRTGGPRGNTEAFF	TGTGCCAGCAGCAGGACAGGGGGTCCCCGAGGGAACACTGAAGCTTTCTTT
-	TRBJ1-1	-	13	TRBV7-6	CASSLRENTEAFF	TGTGCCAGCAGCCTGAGGGAGAACACTGAAGCTTTCTTT
-	TRBJ1-1	-	15	TRBV6-5	CASSYTPGGNTEAFF	TGTGCCAGCAGTTACACCCCCGGGGGCAACACTGAAGCTTTCTTT
-	TRBJ2-7	few	13	TRBV7-9	CASSQSERGLEYF	TGTGCCAGCAGCCAAAGCGAGAGGGGGTTGGAGTACTTC
-	TRBJ1-1	-	12	TRBV4-1	CASSQDRVEAFF	TGCGCCAGCAGCCAAGACAGGGTTGAGGCTTTCTTT
TRBD1	TRBJ1-5	once	16	TRBV7-9	CASSLGEGANNQPQHF	TGTGCCAGCAGCTTGGGTGAGGGGGCGAACAATCAGCCCCAGCATTTT
-	TRBJ2-7	-	15	TRBV4-1	CASSQPPWTVNEQYF	TGCGCCAGCAGCCAACCTCCCTGGACGGTAAACGAGCAGTACTTC
TRBD1	TRBJ2-7	-	15	TRBV5-1	CASSIGQGLIYEQYF	TGCGCCAGCAGCATCGGACAGGGCCTCATCTACGAGCAGTACTTC
-	TRBJ1-1	-	11	TRBV5-4	CASGAGTEAFF	TGTGCCAGTGGTGCGGGCACTGAAGCTTTCTTT
TRBD1	TRBJ1-1	few	13	TRBV7-9	CASSGGTGELAFF	TGTGCCAGCAGCGGCGGGACAGGTGAATTAGCTTTCTTT
-	TRBJ1-1	-	12	TRBV30	CAWGHMNTEAFF	TGTGCCTGGGGACATATGAACACTGAAGCTTTCTTT
TRBD1	TRBJ2-7	few	15	TRBV19	CASSDLGTASYEQYF	TGTGCCAGCAGCGATCTGGGGACAGCTAGCTACGAGCAGTACTTC
TRBD1	TRBJ1-4	-	15	TRBV7-6	CASSSRQGLGEKLFF	TGTGCCAGCAGCTCCCGACAGGGGCTAGGAGAAAAACTGTTTTTT
TRBD2	TRBJ2-5	-	14	TRBV10-3	CAISDILAGETQYF	TGTGCCATCAGTGATATTCTAGCGGGGGAGACCCAGTACTTC
-	TRBJ1-2	-	12	TRBV29-1	CSVPGLPGGYTF	TGCAGCGTTCCCGGCCTCCCCGGTGGCTACACCTTC
-	TRBJ1-3	-	11	TRBV5-4	CASTAGNTIYF	TGTGCCAGCACGGCCGGGAACACCATATATTTT
TRBD2	TRBJ2-5	few	18	TRBV4-1	CASSQHGGSGGPQETQYF	TGCGCCAGCAGCCAGCATGGCGGGAGCGGGGGGCCTCAAGAGACCCAGTACTTC
-	TRBJ2-1	few	14	TRBV7-8	CASSLALIGDEQFF	TGTGCCAGCAGCTTGGCCCTAATCGGCGATGAGCAGTTCTTC
-	TRBJ2-3	-	15	TRBV27	CASSLEQGMSDTQYF	TGTGCCAGCAGTTTAGAACAGGGAATGTCAGATACGCAGTATTTT
-	TRBJ2-3	-	14	TRBV13	CASRNSTATDTQYF	TGTGCCAGCAGAAACTCGACAGCCACAGATACGCAGTATTTT
TRBD1	TRBJ2-1	-	15	TRBV9	CASSGPGQGYNEQFF	TGTGCCAGCAGCGGACCGGGACAGGGCTACAATGAGCAGTTCTTC
-	TRBJ2-2	-	14	TRBV27	CASSLRVVTGELFF	TGTGCCAGCAGCTTGAGGGTAGTGACCGGGGAGCTGTTTTTT
-	TRBJ2-1	few	13	TRBV14	CASGHWAANEQFF	TGTGCCAGCGGTCACTGGGCGGCCAATGAGCAGTTCTTC
-	TRBJ1-1	-	17	TRBV5-1	CASTSVLGGTMNTEAFF	TGCGCCAGCACCTCCGTACTGGGAGGCACCATGAACACTGAAGCTTTCTTT
TRBD1	TRBJ1-5	-	16	TRBV29-1	CSVRRDRGDSNQPQHF	TGCAGCGTCCGACGGGACAGGGGGGATAGCAATCAGCCCCAGCATTTT
TRBD2	TRBJ2-7	-	15	TRBV13	CASSQGTSGAYEQYF	TGTGCCAGCAGCCAAGGGACTAGCGGGGCCTACGAGCAGTACTTC
-	TRBJ1-2	-	15	TRBV4-1	CASSQPYASNYGYTF	TGCGCCAGCAGCCAGCCCTACGCGAGTAACTATGGCTACACCTTC
TRBD1	TRBJ2-1	-	13	TRBV5-6	CASGQGAYNEQFF	TGTGCCAGCGGACAGGGGGCTTACAATGAGCAGTTCTTC
-	TRBJ2-7	-	12	TRBV12-5	CASGPVSHEQYF	TGTGCTAGTGGACCCGTGAGCCACGAGCAGTACTTC
-	TRBJ2-5	-	14	TRBV6-6	CASSLTGYQETQYF	TGTGCCAGCAGCCTAACAGGGTACCAAGAGACCCAGTACTTC
-	TRBJ1-1	-	13	TRBV29-1	CSVIHSLSTEAFF	TGCAGCGTCATTCATAGTCTAAGCACTGAAGCTTTCTTT
TRBD2	TRBJ2-5	-	17	TRBV27	CASSLSWLAGLGETQYF	TGTGCCAGCAGTTTATCGTGGCTAGCGGGCCTCGGGGAGACCCAGTACTTC
-	TRBJ2-2	-	13	TRBV6-1	CASTGNFAGELFF	TGTGCCAGCACGGGAAATTTCGCCGGGGAGCTGTTTTTT
-	TRBJ2-5	-	14	TRBV6-5	CASSQGRDGETQYF	TGTGCCAGCAGCCAAGGACGGGATGGAGAGACCCAGTACTTC
-	TRBJ2-7	once	13	TRBV6-1	CASGRGGVYEQYF	TGTGCCAGCGGTCGGGGTGGCGTTTACGAGCAGTACTTC
TRBD2	TRBJ2-5	-	16	TRBV10-3	CAISESTAGDQETQYF	TGTGCCATCAGTGAGTCGACGGCGGGGGACCAAGAGACCCAGTACTTC
TRBD1	TRBJ2-7	-	16	TRBV5-6	CASSPMGQGAYYEQYF	TGTGCCAGCAGCCCAATGGGACAGGGGGCGTACTACGAGCAGTACTTC
TRBD1	TRBJ1-1	-	14	TRBV9	CASSQGQGNTEAFF	TGTGCCAGCAGCCAAGGACAGGGGAACACTGAAGCTTTCTTT
-	TRBJ1-5	-	13	TRBV5-6	CASSLGEEQPQHF	TGTGCCAGCAGCTTGGGGGAGGAACAGCCCCAGCATTTT